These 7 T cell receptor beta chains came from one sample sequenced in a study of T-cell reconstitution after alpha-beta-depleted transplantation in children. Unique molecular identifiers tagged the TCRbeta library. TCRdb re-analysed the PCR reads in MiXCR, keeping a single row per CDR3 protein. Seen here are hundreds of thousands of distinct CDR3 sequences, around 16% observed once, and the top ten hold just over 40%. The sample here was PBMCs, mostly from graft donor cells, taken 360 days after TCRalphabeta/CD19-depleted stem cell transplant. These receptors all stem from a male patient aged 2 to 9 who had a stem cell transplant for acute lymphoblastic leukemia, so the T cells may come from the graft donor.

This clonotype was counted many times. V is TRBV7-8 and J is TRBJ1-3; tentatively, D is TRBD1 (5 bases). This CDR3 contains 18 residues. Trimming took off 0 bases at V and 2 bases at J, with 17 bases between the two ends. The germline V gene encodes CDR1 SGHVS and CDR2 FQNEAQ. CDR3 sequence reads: CASSLARVVAGTGNTIYF. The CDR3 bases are TGTGCCAGCAGCTTAGCCAGGGTTGTGGCGGGAACTGGAAACACCATATATTTT.

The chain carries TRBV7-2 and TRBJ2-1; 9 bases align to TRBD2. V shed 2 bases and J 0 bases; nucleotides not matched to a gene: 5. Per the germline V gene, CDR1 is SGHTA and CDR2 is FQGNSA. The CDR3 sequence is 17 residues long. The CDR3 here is CASSLTLAGPSYNEQFF. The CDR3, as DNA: TGTGCCAGCAGCTTAACCCTAGCGGGACCCTCCTACAATGAGCAGTTCTTC.

CDR3 sequence: CASSQELQTGGKETQYF. In DNA form, the CDR3 reads TGCGCCAGCAGCCAAGAGCTCCAGACAGGGGGCAAAGAGACCCAGTACTTC. The genes are TRBV4-3 and TRBJ2-5; 10 bases are a match to TRBD1. In germline, CDR1 is LGHNA, CDR2 YSLEER. CDR3 size: 17 residues. V dropped 0 bases and J dropped 3; count of bases not matched to a gene: 7.

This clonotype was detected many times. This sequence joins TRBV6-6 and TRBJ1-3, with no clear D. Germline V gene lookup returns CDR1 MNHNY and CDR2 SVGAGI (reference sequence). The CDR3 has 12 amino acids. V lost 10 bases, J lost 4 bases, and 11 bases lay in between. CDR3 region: CATRVSGNTIYF. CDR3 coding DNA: TGTGCCACCCGGGTCTCAGGAAACACCATATATTTT.

The CDR3 loop is CATSRDSAGYEQYF. The CDR3 DNA reads TGTGCCACCAGCAGAGATTCCGCAGGGTACGAGCAGTACTTC. This chain links TRBV15 with TRBJ2-7; TRBD1 is a possible D gene (5 bases). Germline CDR1 reads LNHNV; CDR2 reads YYDKDF (reference sequence). Trimming cost V 0 bases and J 4 bases, with 10 bases left between them. The CDR3 contains 14 residues.

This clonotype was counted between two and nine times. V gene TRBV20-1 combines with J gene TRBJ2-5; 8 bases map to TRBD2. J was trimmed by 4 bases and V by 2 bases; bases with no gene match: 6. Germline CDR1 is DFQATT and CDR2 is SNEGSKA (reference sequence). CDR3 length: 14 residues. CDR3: CSARLAGGRETQYF. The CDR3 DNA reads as TGCAGTGCTAGACTAGCGGGTGGGAGAGAGACCCAGTACTTC.

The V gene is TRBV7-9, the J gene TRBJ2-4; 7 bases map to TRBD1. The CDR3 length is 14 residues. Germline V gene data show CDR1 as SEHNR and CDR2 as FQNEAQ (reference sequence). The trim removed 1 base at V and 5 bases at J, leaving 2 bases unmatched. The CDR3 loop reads CASSLVGTENIQYF. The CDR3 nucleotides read TGTGCCAGCAGCTTAGTCGGGACAGAAAACATTCAGTACTTC. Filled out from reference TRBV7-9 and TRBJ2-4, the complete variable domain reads DTGVSQNPRHKITKRGQNVTFRCDPISEHNRLYWYRQTLGQGPEFLTYFQNEAQLEKSRLLSDRFSAERPKGSFSTLEIQRTEQGDSAMYLCASSLVGTENIQYFGAGTRLSVL.